This TCR beta chain was recovered during a study of cytomegalovirus exposure and HLA in healthy donors. Primers included in the PCR were 60 Vbeta and 13 Jbeta primers. Some clones are missing from TCRdb's copy, which holds only in-frame ones; the method was immunoSEQ multiplex PCR. The top ten clones hold 3% to 3.5% of a sample with some 130,000 clones, 76% of them seen once. The trim removed 1 base at V and 6 bases at J, leaving 4 bases unmatched. Germline CDR1 and CDR2: SGHAT and FQNNGV. There are 14 residues in the CDR3. This clone was found a few times. This sequence was found in a man aged 35 to 55 in good health and CMV-seronegative. The rearrangement joins TRBV11-2 to TRBJ2-3, with 7 nucleotides matching TRBD2. Sequencing was done on a sample of PBMCs. The CDR3 here is CASSLAAGEDTQYF. Written as DNA, the CDR3 is TGTGCCAGCAGCTTAGCGGCGGGAGAGGATACGCAGTATTTT.